One T cell receptor (beta chain) is described in this entry. This clone has a handful of counts. What this receptor recognizes is not known. Base qualities are missing; no much larger clone stands one base away. For sequencing of the TCRbeta CDR3 region, genomic DNA was extracted from the sorted cells. TCRbeta CDR3 regions were sequenced using the immunoSEQ Assay. The source is immuneACCESS, and TCRdb retained only in-frame sequences with V and J called. Part of the clones is not carried over; for the studies checked, unresolved V genes explain less than half of this, and the remainder is unexplained. This sample has about 71,000 clones in its table, and about 91% of those were observed once. Roughly 15% of the sample lies in the top ten. Patients with a history of autoimmune disease or receiving systemic immunosuppression were excluded from the trial. Peripheral blood for TCR sequencing was drawn from every dose cohort at baseline, at cycle 4 day 1 and at cycle 7 day 1. Samples came from an open-label, multicenter, first-in-human phase I dose-escalation trial of ivuxolimab. Adults with locally advanced or metastatic melanoma, renal cell carcinoma, hepatocellular carcinoma or head and neck squamous cell carcinoma were enrolled in the trial. Before TCR sequencing, CD4+ T cells and CD8+ T cells were sorted from peripheral blood as separate populations.

This entry belongs to a study of OX40 agonist ivuxolimab in advanced cancers. The study in broad terms: Ivuxolimab, which targeted the costimulatory receptor OX40 (CD134), was an agonistic, fully human IgG2 monoclonal antibody. Intravenous ivuxolimab was administered to patients every 2 weeks at six dose levels: 0.01, 0.1, 0.3, 1.5, 3 and 10 mg/kg. Patients were allowed to have had prior anti-PD-1, anti-PD-L1 or anti-CTLA-4 therapy, and roughly 40% of the dose-escalation patients had been treated with checkpoint inhibitors. The paper describes the monotherapy dose-escalation part (N of about 47 patients) of the phase I trial of ivuxolimab. Of the roughly 54 dose-escalation patients, hepatocellular carcinoma was present in approximately 20, melanoma in around 15, renal cell carcinoma in 9 and head and neck cancer in 9. In the dose-escalation cohort, approximately 82% of patients were male, and the mean age was around 60 years, with a range of roughly 23 to 85. Partial responses were achieved by three dose-escalation patients, of whom one had hepatocellular carcinoma and two had cutaneous melanoma. The purpose of peripheral TCRbeta sequencing was to test whether ivuxolimab changed TCR sequence diversity and led to clonal T-cell expansion. Study-level results and caveats: At doses of 0.1 to 3.0 mg/kg, clonal expansion of both CD4+ and CD8+ T cells in blood was seen between baseline and week 6. In partial responders in the 0.1-3.0 mg/kg groups, normalized peripheral clonal expansion was found to be among the lowest, especially among CD8+ T cells. Low levels of normalized T-cell clonal expansion were also shown by some nonresponding patients. After ivuxolimab, more expanded clones were found on average in CD8+ T cells than in CD4+ T cells. The antigen specificity of the clonally expanded peripheral T cells was not determined.

CDR1 and CDR2 are drawn from the germline V gene: LGHNA, YSLEER. The CDR3 spans 17 residues, from the cysteine through the phenylalanine. Here the CDR3 DNA is all that survives: 51 bases in frame from base 1. V ends up 0 bases short and J 5 bases short, with an unmatched junction base count of 7. The chain joins TRBV4-3 to TRBJ2-1; 10 junctional bases match TRBD2. The source of this sequence is an adult with an advanced solid tumor such as melanoma, head and neck, liver or kidney cancer. The starting material was CD4+ or CD8+ T cells sorted from blood, obtained in a trial of the OX40 agonist ivuxolimab. The CDR3 corresponds to CASSQDRAGGQNNEQFF. The nucleotide sequence is TGCGCCAGCAGCCAAGATCGAGCGGGAGGGCAGAACAATGAGCAGTTCTTC.